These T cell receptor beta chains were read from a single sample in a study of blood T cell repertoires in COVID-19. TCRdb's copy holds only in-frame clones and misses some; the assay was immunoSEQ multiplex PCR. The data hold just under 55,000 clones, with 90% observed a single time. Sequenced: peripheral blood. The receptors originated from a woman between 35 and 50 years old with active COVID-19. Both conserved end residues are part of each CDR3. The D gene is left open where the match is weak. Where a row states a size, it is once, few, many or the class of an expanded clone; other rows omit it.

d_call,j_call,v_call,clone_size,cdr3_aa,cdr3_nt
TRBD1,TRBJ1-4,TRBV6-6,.,CASSPVTGGSEKLFF,TGTGCCAGCAGTCCGGTGACAGGGGGTTCAGAAAAACTGTTTTTT
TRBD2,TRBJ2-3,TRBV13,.,CASSLGGADTQYF,TGTGCCAGCAGCTTGGGAGGGGCAGATACGCAGTATTTT
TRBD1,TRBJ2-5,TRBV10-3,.,CAISEDRDVETQYF,TGTGCCATCAGTGAGGACAGGGACGTGGAGACCCAGTACTTC
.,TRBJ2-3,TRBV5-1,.,CASSTAERAYPLQYF,TGCGCCAGCAGCACGGCCGAGCGGGCTTACCCCCTGCAGTATTTT
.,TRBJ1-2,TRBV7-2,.,CASSLRGVGGPYGYTF,TGTGCCAGCAGCTTAAGAGGTGTGGGAGGGCCGTATGGCTACACCTTC
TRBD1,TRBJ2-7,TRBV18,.,CASSTSGGDEQYF,TGTGCCAGCTCAACATCAGGGGGCGACGAGCAGTACTTC
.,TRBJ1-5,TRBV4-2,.,CASSQEGGGYQPQHF,TGTGCCAGCAGCCAAGAGGGGGGGGGCTATCAGCCCCAGCATTTT
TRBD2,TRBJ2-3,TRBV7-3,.,CASSLTGGSGGLLTSTDTQYF,TGTGCCAGCAGCTTAACTGGCGGTAGCGGGGGGCTTCTGACTAGCACAGATACGCAGTATTTT
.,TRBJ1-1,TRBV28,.,CASSSRGQIEAFF,TGTGCCAGCAGTTCCAGAGGACAGATTGAAGCTTTCTTT
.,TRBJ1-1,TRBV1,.,CTSSPRQGGVPGWPEAFF,TGCACCAGCAGCCCCCGACAGGGTGGAGTCCCCGGGTGGCCAGAAGCTTTCTTT
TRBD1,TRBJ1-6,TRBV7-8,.,CASRIQGARDSPLHF,TGTGCCAGCAGGATCCAGGGGGCGAGGGATTCACCCCTCCACTTT
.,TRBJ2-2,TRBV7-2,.,CASSLDGLGGRTGELFF,TGTGCCAGCAGCTTAGATGGTCTAGGGGGAAGAACCGGGGAGCTGTTTTTT
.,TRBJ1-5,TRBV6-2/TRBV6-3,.,CASSPLQGQPQHF,TGTGCCAGCAGTCCCCTTCAGGGTCAGCCCCAGCATTTT
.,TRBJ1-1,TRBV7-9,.,CASSGGTEAFF,TGTGCCAGCAGCGGGGGGACTGAAGCTTTCTTT
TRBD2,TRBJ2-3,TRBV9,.,CASSVARLAGLPPTDTQYF,TGTGCCAGCAGCGTAGCTCGGCTAGCGGGGCTACCCCCCACAGATACGCAGTATTTT
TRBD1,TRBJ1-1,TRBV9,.,CASSVRTGATEAFF,TGTGCCAGCAGCGTTAGGACAGGGGCCACTGAAGCTTTCTTT
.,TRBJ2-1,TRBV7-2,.,CASSPSPGNEQFF,TGTGCCAGCAGCCCCAGTCCGGGCAATGAGCAGTTCTTC
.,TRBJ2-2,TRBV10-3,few,CAISNSAGSAANTGELFF,TGTGCCATCAGTAATTCCGCGGGATCGGCTGCGAACACCGGGGAGCTGTTTTTT
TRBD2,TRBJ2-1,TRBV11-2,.,CASSLSGGAYNEQFF,TGTGCCAGCAGCCTCAGCGGGGGGGCCTACAATGAGCAGTTCTTC
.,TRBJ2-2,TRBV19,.,CASSISSVTNTGELFF,TGTGCCAGTAGTATATCATCGGTTACGAACACCGGGGAGCTGTTTTTT
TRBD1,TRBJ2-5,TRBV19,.,CASSPGQKETQYF,TGTGCCAGTAGTCCGGGACAGAAGGAGACCCAGTACTTC
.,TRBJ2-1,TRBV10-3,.,CAIRTAGWNSNEQFF,TGTGCCATCAGAACGGCAGGTTGGAATTCCAATGAGCAGTTCTTC
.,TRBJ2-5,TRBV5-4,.,CASSHQREAVKTQYF,TGTGCCAGCAGCCATCAACGGGAAGCTGTCAAGACCCAGTACTTC
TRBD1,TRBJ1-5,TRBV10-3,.,CATSNPGQGENQPQHF,TGTGCCACCTCGAACCCGGGACAGGGGGAGAATCAGCCCCAGCATTTT
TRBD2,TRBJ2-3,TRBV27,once,CASSFRLSGGSTDTQYF,TGTGCCAGCAGTTTCCGACTTAGCGGGGGGTCCACAGATACGCAGTATTTT